The rows below give T cell receptor beta chains drawn from one sample of a study of Ad26.COV2.S vaccination and SARS-CoV-2 variants. Produced via immunoSEQ multiplex PCR; TCRdb's table is partial and in-frame only. The repertoire holds about 350,000 clones, with about 92% as singletons. The sequencing used peripheral blood, collected after recovery from COVID-19. These receptors came from a human donor who had recovered from COVID-19. Both conserved end residues are part of each CDR3. D genes are given only for firm matches. Size is stated for part of the rows, as once, few or many counts, or as a class when the clone is expanded.

D gene: TRBD1
J gene: TRBJ2-7
V gene: TRBV3-1/TRBV3-2
clone size: -
CDR3 DNA: TGTGCCAGCAGACATCAAGCAGGGGGCGCGGTACACGAGCAGTACTTC
CDR3 protein: CASRHQAGGAVHEQYF

D gene: TRBD1
J gene: TRBJ2-7
V gene: TRBV10-2
clone size: -
CDR3 DNA: TGCGCCACCGGACAGGGCAACTACGAGCAGTACTTC
CDR3 protein: CATGQGNYEQYF

D gene: -
J gene: TRBJ2-1
V gene: TRBV4-3
clone size: -
CDR3 DNA: TGCGCCAGCAGCCAAGACCAGGGTTTGGAGCAGTTCTTC
CDR3 protein: CASSQDQGLEQFF

D gene: -
J gene: TRBJ1-1
V gene: TRBV7-8
clone size: once
CDR3 DNA: TGTGCCAGCACCAGAGGGACAAACTTAAACACTGAAGCTTTCTTT
CDR3 protein: CASTRGTNLNTEAFF

D gene: TRBD1
J gene: TRBJ2-5
V gene: TRBV11-2
clone size: -
CDR3 DNA: TGTGCCAGCAGCCCTTGGACAGGGGCCACGACCCAGTACTTC
CDR3 protein: CASSPWTGATTQYF

D gene: -
J gene: TRBJ1-1
V gene: TRBV6-5
clone size: -
CDR3 DNA: TGTGCCAGCAGACCCCTGACAGGCCGGGGCGCTGAAGCTTTCTTT
CDR3 protein: CASRPLTGRGAEAFF

D gene: -
J gene: TRBJ1-2
V gene: TRBV7-2
clone size: -
CDR3 DNA: TGTGCCAGCAGCTTAGAATATCCGCGCAGAAAGGACTATGGCTACACCTTC
CDR3 protein: CASSLEYPRRKDYGYTF

D gene: TRBD1
J gene: TRBJ1-1
V gene: TRBV5-1
clone size: -
CDR3 DNA: TGCGCCAGCAGCGTATCCCCGGGACAGGGGGTTTATGAAGCTTTCTTT
CDR3 protein: CASSVSPGQGVYEAFF

D gene: -
J gene: TRBJ1-2
V gene: TRBV6-6
clone size: -
CDR3 DNA: TGTGCCAGCAGTTACTGGGGGCGCGACTATGGCTACACCTTC
CDR3 protein: CASSYWGRDYGYTF

D gene: -
J gene: TRBJ1-5
V gene: TRBV6-5
clone size: -
CDR3 DNA: TGTGCCAGCACCATCCGTAGCAATCAGCCCCAGCATTTT
CDR3 protein: CASTIRSNQPQHF

D gene: TRBD2
J gene: TRBJ2-7
V gene: TRBV6-6
clone size: -
CDR3 DNA: TGTGCCAGCAGTTCGGGGGGAGGTCTCCACGAGCAGTACTTC
CDR3 protein: CASSSGGGLHEQYF

D gene: -
J gene: TRBJ2-5
V gene: TRBV5-6
clone size: -
CDR3 DNA: TGTGCCAGCAGCTTGACTGGATTGGGGGAGACCCAGTACTTC
CDR3 protein: CASSLTGLGETQYF

D gene: -
J gene: TRBJ2-3
V gene: TRBV9
clone size: -
CDR3 DNA: TGTGCCAGCAGCGTAGAGACGAGCGGCACAGATACGCAGTATTTT
CDR3 protein: CASSVETSGTDTQYF

D gene: -
J gene: TRBJ2-7
V gene: TRBV6-5
clone size: -
CDR3 DNA: TGTGCCAGCAGCTCAGAACGGCTAGAGCAGTACTTC
CDR3 protein: CASSSERLEQYF

D gene: TRBD1
J gene: TRBJ1-1
V gene: TRBV6-6
clone size: -
CDR3 DNA: TGTGCCAGCAGTTACGCGAAGGGGGCATGGACTGAAGCTTTCTTT
CDR3 protein: CASSYAKGAWTEAFF

D gene: -
J gene: TRBJ2-7
V gene: TRBV9
clone size: -
CDR3 DNA: TGTGCCAGCAGCCCCCGGGACGCTAACTACGAGCAGTACTTC
CDR3 protein: CASSPRDANYEQYF

D gene: -
J gene: TRBJ1-3
V gene: TRBV7-9
clone size: -
CDR3 DNA: TGTGCCAGCAGCTTAGCTAGTTCAAGCACCATATATTTT
CDR3 protein: CASSLASSSTIYF

D gene: TRBD1
J gene: TRBJ1-1
V gene: TRBV2
clone size: few
CDR3 DNA: TGTGCCAGCCAGGGACAGTGGGGCACTGAAGCTTTCTTT
CDR3 protein: CASQGQWGTEAFF

D gene: -
J gene: TRBJ1-1
V gene: TRBV11-2
clone size: -
CDR3 DNA: TGTGCCAGCAGCTTATTAATACAACCGAACACTGAAGCTTTCTTT
CDR3 protein: CASSLLIQPNTEAFF

D gene: TRBD1
J gene: TRBJ1-1
V gene: TRBV5-1
clone size: -
CDR3 DNA: TGCGCCAGCAGCGCAAATCAGGGGGCCACTGAAGCTTTCTTT
CDR3 protein: CASSANQGATEAFF

D gene: TRBD2
J gene: TRBJ2-1
V gene: TRBV2
clone size: -
CDR3 DNA: TGTGCCAGCAGTGAGTTAAGCGGGGGGTCCAATGAGCAGTTCTTC
CDR3 protein: CASSELSGGSNEQFF

D gene: -
J gene: TRBJ1-1
V gene: TRBV7-2
clone size: -
CDR3 DNA: TGTGCCAGCAGCTTATTTGGCACTCCAGCATTT
CDR3 protein: CASSLFGTPAF

D gene: TRBD1
J gene: TRBJ1-2
V gene: TRBV4-1
clone size: -
CDR3 DNA: TGCGCCAGCAGCCCTCGGGACAGTGCAACCTATGGCTACACCTTC
CDR3 protein: CASSPRDSATYGYTF

D gene: -
J gene: TRBJ1-2
V gene: TRBV7-6
clone size: -
CDR3 DNA: TGTGCCAGCAGCCAAATGGCAGGGCCCAACTATGGCTACACCTTC
CDR3 protein: CASSQMAGPNYGYTF

D gene: -
J gene: TRBJ1-5
V gene: TRBV2
clone size: -
CDR3 DNA: TGTGCCAGCAGGCAGACGAGTGAGGATCAGCCCCAGCATTTT
CDR3 protein: CASRQTSEDQPQHF

D gene: TRBD1
J gene: TRBJ1-2
V gene: TRBV13
clone size: -
CDR3 DNA: TGTGCCAGCAGGGCCCGGGGACAGGGAAGCTATGGCTACACCTTC
CDR3 protein: CASRARGQGSYGYTF

D gene: -
J gene: TRBJ2-4
V gene: TRBV4-1
clone size: -
CDR3 DNA: TGCGCCAGCAGCCAACCGGGCCGGAGGAACATTCAGTACTTC
CDR3 protein: CASSQPGRRNIQYF

D gene: -
J gene: TRBJ2-5
V gene: TRBV5-1
clone size: -
CDR3 DNA: TGCGCCAGCAGCTTGGACAGCCAAGAGACCCAGTACTTC
CDR3 protein: CASSLDSQETQYF

D gene: -
J gene: TRBJ2-7
V gene: TRBV7-9
clone size: -
CDR3 DNA: TGTGCCAGCAGCTTAGCGGATCGGGGCGGCGAGCAGTACTTC
CDR3 protein: CASSLADRGGEQYF

D gene: -
J gene: TRBJ2-7
V gene: TRBV27
clone size: few
CDR3 DNA: TGTGCCAGCAGTCCCTTCCTGCAGGGACGCTTCAACGAGCAGTACTTC
CDR3 protein: CASSPFLQGRFNEQYF

D gene: -
J gene: TRBJ1-2
V gene: TRBV27
clone size: -
CDR3 DNA: TGTGCCAGCAGTTTTATTTCGGGGGCCGGGAACTATGGCTACACCTTC
CDR3 protein: CASSFISGAGNYGYTF

D gene: TRBD1
J gene: TRBJ2-7
V gene: TRBV19
clone size: -
CDR3 DNA: TGTGCCAGTAGTTCCGGGACAGGAGCCTACGAGCAGTACTTC
CDR3 protein: CASSSGTGAYEQYF

D gene: -
J gene: TRBJ1-2
V gene: TRBV2
clone size: -
CDR3 DNA: TGTGCCAGCAGTGAAGGAATGATTATTTTATCCTACCATGGCTACACCTTC
CDR3 protein: CASSEGMIILSYHGYTF

D gene: TRBD2
J gene: TRBJ2-5
V gene: TRBV5-1
clone size: -
CDR3 DNA: TGCGCCAGCCACCTAGCGGGGGGGAAAGAGACCCAGTACTTC
CDR3 protein: CASHLAGGKETQYF

D gene: TRBD2
J gene: TRBJ2-1
V gene: TRBV5-1
clone size: -
CDR3 DNA: TGCGCCAGCAGCTTGACAGCGGGACCCTACAATGAGCAGTTCTTC
CDR3 protein: CASSLTAGPYNEQFF

D gene: -
J gene: TRBJ1-6
V gene: TRBV7-9
clone size: few
CDR3 DNA: TGTGCCAGCAGCTCCCAGGGTCCCAATAGCTCACCCCTCCACTTT
CDR3 protein: CASSSQGPNSSPLHF

D gene: TRBD2
J gene: TRBJ2-5
V gene: TRBV11-3
clone size: -
CDR3 DNA: TGTGCCAGCAGCTCGCGGGGGGGGCAAGAGACCCAGTACTTC
CDR3 protein: CASSSRGGQETQYF

D gene: -
J gene: TRBJ1-3
V gene: TRBV19
clone size: -
CDR3 DNA: TGTGCCACCACGGTCTCTGGAAACACCATATATTTT
CDR3 protein: CATTVSGNTIYF

D gene: -
J gene: TRBJ2-3
V gene: TRBV20-1
clone size: -
CDR3 DNA: TGCAGTGCTAGTAGGTTCGCTAGCACAGATACGCAGTATTTT
CDR3 protein: CSASRFASTDTQYF

D gene: TRBD1
J gene: TRBJ2-7
V gene: TRBV6-1
clone size: -
CDR3 DNA: TGTGCCAGCAGTGAAGCTTCTACAGGGGCGATCAAGTACGAGCAGTACTTC
CDR3 protein: CASSEASTGAIKYEQYF

D gene: TRBD1
J gene: TRBJ2-6
V gene: TRBV19
clone size: -
CDR3 DNA: TGTGCCAGTACCCCGCTGCGCAGGGGGCCCTCTGGGGCCAACGTCCTGACTTTC
CDR3 protein: CASTPLRRGPSGANVLTF

D gene: -
J gene: TRBJ2-3
V gene: TRBV27
clone size: -
CDR3 DNA: TGTGCCAGCAGTTTAAACGGAGGAGATACGCAGTATTTT
CDR3 protein: CASSLNGGDTQYF

D gene: TRBD1
J gene: TRBJ1-5
V gene: TRBV10-3
clone size: -
CDR3 DNA: TGTGCCATCAGCCCTGTCTGGGACAGCCATAGCAATCAGCCCCAGCATTTT
CDR3 protein: CAISPVWDSHSNQPQHF

D gene: TRBD1
J gene: TRBJ1-3
V gene: TRBV4-3
clone size: -
CDR3 DNA: TGCGCCAGCAGCCCAGCGACAGGGGAAGCTGGAAACACCATATATTTT
CDR3 protein: CASSPATGEAGNTIYF

D gene: -
J gene: TRBJ2-7
V gene: TRBV3-1/TRBV3-2
clone size: -
CDR3 DNA: TGTGCCAGCAGCCAAGGGAATGAGCAGTACTTC
CDR3 protein: CASSQGNEQYF